This section outlines one TCR beta chain sequence together with its context. No antigen is known for it. The record has no base qualities; no much larger clone is one base away. The CDR3 spans 12 residues, from the cysteine through the phenylalanine. Of all the DNA, just the CDR3 is kept, 36 bases in frame from base 1. From the germline V gene (reference sequence), CDR1 is SEHNR and CDR2 is FQNEAQ. Relative to germline, V is 5 bases shorter and J is 4 bases shorter, with 6 bases between their ends. TCRbeta CDR3 regions were amplified from genomic DNA by means of the immunoSEQ Assay, a bias-controlled multiplex PCR. The published analysis was carried out like this. The number of nucleated cells in each sample was estimated from the amplification of reference gene primers within the assay. To quantify the absolute abundance of each unique TCRbeta CDR3 rearrangement, sequence reads were collapsed and filtered. For each sample, productive Simpson clonality was calculated as the square root of Simpson's diversity index over productive rearrangements. The table was pulled from immuneACCESS by TCRdb, which kept in-frame rearrangements only. Such tables lose some clones; where checked, under half of the loss comes from unresolved V genes, and the rest has no known cause. V, J and clone size reflect that table, while D and trimming were determined from the DNA. Across this sample there are some 250,000 clones, with roughly 80% seen only once. Clones ranked in the top ten supply 4.2% of the sample.

The record originates from a study of blood T cell repertoires in COVID-19 (TCRdb year 2020). For the study in its entirety: Samples from collaborators originated in the United States, Italy and Spain and spanned both the acute and convalescent phases of COVID-19. Subjects who had been exposed to COVID-19, were actively infected with it, or had recovered from it provided the deeply sampled blood TCRbeta repertoires that made up the dataset. Where available, HLA class I and class II types were taken from metadata supplied by the sample provider and were not determined by assay-based typing. The samples were drawn from two sources: the first 160 participants of the ongoing ImmuneRACE study, and 1,000 to 1,500 subjects contributed by 6 global collaborators. Sample metadata almost always included a de-identified subject ID, COVID-19 status, age in years and sex. A freely available public database, intended as a resource for researchers studying the immune response to SARS-CoV-2, is where the repertoires were released. The material from the prospective study consisted of cDNA or gDNA derived from T cells, B-cell-depleted T cells, or PBMCs. Here is what the overall study found, with its caveats: The quantity of clinical and demographic metadata differed by source and by participant and was supplied without curation.

Each collaborating institution followed its own protocols to collect whole blood in K2EDTA tubes. Collaborator samples were shipped for TCRbeta analysis as frozen whole blood, isolated PBMCs, or DNA extracted from either sample type. The origin of this receptor is a man aged 55-75 years with acute or convalescent COVID-19. Sequences were obtained from peripheral blood. Rearrangement joined TRBV7-9 to TRBJ1-3, with an unclear D gene assignment. Read as DNA, the sequence is TGTGCCAGCAGCAAACAGGGAAACACCATATATTTT. This encodes CASSKQGNTIYF.